The clone carrying this T cell receptor (beta chain) was seen at least ten times. Its antigen remains unknown. This sample is part of a study of early T cells in non-severe SARS-CoV-2 infection. Across the whole study: Unpaired chains resulted from sequencing bulk RNA of unsorted whole blood.

Study findings and constraints: Private and CD4 specificities were missed by VDJdb matching, skewed to anti-spike CD8.

Trimming removed 5 bases from V and 3 bases from J, with 14 bases in between. Germline lookup yields CDR1 SQVTM and CDR2 ANQGSEA. The CDR3 sequence is 14 residues long. Separate cDNA molecules each had unique molecular identifiers attached to them. TCRdb re-analysed the 5' RACE reads in MiXCR, keeping a single row per CDR3 protein. This sample carries roughly 60,000 distinct CDR3 sequences, roughly 5.5% of them seen once, and the ten largest clones take approximately 6.3%. The specimen was whole blood. This sequence joins TRBV29-1 and TRBJ2-1, with unresolved D. The receptor was derived from an adult who was a healthcare worker with PCR-confirmed SARS-CoV-2 infection or an uninfected control (not recorded which). CDR3 sequence reads: CSVIPPHSYNEQFF. In DNA, the CDR3 is TGCAGCGTTATCCCTCCCCACAGCTACAATGAGCAGTTCTTC.